This is a list of T cell receptor beta chains from one sample in a study of cytomegalovirus exposure and HLA in healthy donors. Clones were read by immunoSEQ multiplex PCR, and TCRdb kept only the in-frame ones, dropping some. This table holds approximately 160,000 clones, about 89% found once. Input material: PBMCs. Receptor source: a woman between 18 and 30 years old in good health and CMV-seropositive. The CDR3 runs from the conserved cysteine through the conserved F or W. D genes are given only for firm matches. Some rows mark clone size as missing; the rest say once, few, many or name a class of expanded clone.

V	D	J	size	CDR3	DNA
TRBV29-1	TRBD2	TRBJ2-2	.	CSVYSGGATGELFF	TGCAGCGTTTATTCGGGGGGGGCGACCGGGGAGCTGTTTTTT
TRBV15	TRBD1	TRBJ2-7	.	CATSSDRVYEQYF	TGTGCCACCAGCAGTGACAGGGTCTACGAGCAGTACTTC
TRBV5-1	.	TRBJ1-3	.	CASSLDRASGNTIYF	TGCGCCAGCAGCTTGGACAGGGCGTCCGGAAACACCATATATTTT
TRBV6-1	TRBD1	TRBJ1-1	.	CASSVEEGALTEAFF	TGTGCCAGCAGTGTCGAGGAGGGGGCGCTGACTGAAGCTTTCTTT
TRBV18	TRBD2	TRBJ2-2	.	CASSQPGGTGELFF	TGTGCCAGCTCACAACCGGGAGGGACCGGGGAGCTGTTTTTT
TRBV2	TRBD1	TRBJ2-3	once	CASRTDRGGEDTQYF	TGTGCCAGCAGGACCGACAGGGGAGGTGAAGATACGCAGTATTTT
TRBV18	TRBD2	TRBJ2-7	.	CASSHSGTSDEQYF	TGTGCCAGCTCACACTCCGGGACTAGCGACGAGCAGTACTTC
TRBV7-3	TRBD1	TRBJ2-2	.	CASRGQGITGELFF	TGTGCCAGCAGGGGACAGGGGATAACCGGGGAGCTGTTTTTT
TRBV5-1	.	TRBJ2-7	.	CASSLEVQPQDEQYF	TGCGCCAGCAGCTTGGAGGTACAGCCACAAGACGAGCAGTACTTC
TRBV7-8	.	TRBJ1-6	.	CASSPRVGANSPLHF	TGTGCCAGCAGCCCCAGGGTTGGGGCCAATTCACCCCTCCACTTT
TRBV9	TRBD1	TRBJ2-3	.	CASSVASTGWGTDTQYF	TGTGCCAGCAGCGTAGCCTCGACAGGGTGGGGCACAGATACGCAGTATTTT
TRBV13	.	TRBJ2-3	few	CASSSLTGLYSDTQYF	TGTGCCAGCAGCTCGCTAACGGGACTCTATTCGGATACGCAGTATTTT
TRBV27	TRBD1	TRBJ1-1	.	CASGGTGGSGLNTEAFF	TGTGCCAGCGGGGGGACAGGGGGCTCGGGTCTGAACACTGAAGCTTTCTTT
TRBV4-1	.	TRBJ1-1	.	CASSRELNSEAFF	TGCGCCAGCAGCCGGGAGTTAAACAGTGAAGCTTTCTTT
TRBV15	TRBD2	TRBJ2-1	.	CATSRGGAGGPNEQFF	TGTGCCACCAGCAGGGGCGGAGCGGGAGGGCCGAATGAGCAGTTCTTC
TRBV11-1	.	TRBJ2-6	once	CASSLAPASWANVLTF	TGTGCCAGCAGCTTAGCCCCCGCGTCCTGGGCCAACGTCCTGACTTTC
TRBV28	TRBD1	TRBJ2-3	.	CASRNDRVRTQYF	TGTGCCAGCAGGAACGACAGGGTCCGCACGCAGTATTTT
TRBV5-1	.	TRBJ2-5	.	CASNIHPSQETQYF	TGCGCCAGCAACATCCATCCAAGCCAAGAGACCCAGTACTTC
TRBV6-5	.	TRBJ2-7	.	CASSLSDYSYEQYF	TGTGCCAGCAGTTTGTCCGATTACTCATACGAGCAGTACTTC
TRBV11-2	TRBD1	TRBJ1-3	.	CASRLLQGARGNTIYF	TGTGCCAGCCGACTTCTTCAGGGGGCAAGAGGAAACACCATATATTTT
TRBV19	.	TRBJ2-5	once	CASSMGQMRTQYF	TGTGCCAGTAGTATGGGGCAAATGCGGACCCAGTACTTC
TRBV14	TRBD1	TRBJ2-1	.	CASSQAWDRGPGNEQFF	TGTGCCAGCAGCCAGGCCTGGGATAGGGGGCCGGGCAATGAGCAGTTCTTC
TRBV12-5	TRBD1	TRBJ2-7	.	CASGLSTGATYEQYF	TGTGCTAGTGGTTTATCTACAGGGGCCACCTACGAGCAGTACTTC
TRBV2	.	TRBJ1-2	.	CASSVSGRGYGYTF	TGTGCCAGCAGTGTCTCCGGCCGGGGCTATGGCTACACCTTC
TRBV4-1	.	TRBJ1-4	.	CASSLPSRWEGEKLFF	TGCGCCAGCAGTCTCCCCAGTAGGTGGGAGGGAGAAAAACTGTTTTTT
TRBV29-1	.	TRBJ2-1	.	CSAGWGVQDNEQFF	TGCAGCGCCGGGTGGGGCGTCCAAGACAATGAGCAGTTCTTC
TRBV19	.	TRBJ2-7	.	CASSSIQGHQGEQYF	TGTGCCAGTAGCAGTATTCAGGGGCACCAGGGCGAGCAGTACTTC
TRBV9	.	TRBJ2-1	.	CASSVGREHEQFF	TGTGCCAGCAGCGTAGGTCGGGAGCATGAGCAGTTCTTC
TRBV4-2	.	TRBJ1-4	.	CASSQSVGLGEKLFF	TGTGCCAGCAGCCAATCTGTGGGCCTGGGCGAAAAACTGTTTTTT
TRBV23-1	TRBD2	TRBJ2-4	.	CASIPSGRGMAKNIQYF	TGCGCCAGCATCCCTAGCGGGAGAGGGATGGCCAAAAACATTCAGTACTTC
TRBV7-6	TRBD2	TRBJ2-3	.	CASSSGTSGGDTQYF	TGTGCCAGCAGCTCCGGGACTAGCGGGGGAGATACGCAGTATTTT
TRBV28	.	TRBJ1-5	.	CASLKEGSRPQHF	TGTGCCAGCCTGAAGGAGGGGTCTAGGCCCCAGCATTTT
TRBV5-1	TRBD2	TRBJ2-7	.	CASSDPRPGLAGGPTYEQYF	TGCGCCAGCAGTGACCCGCGGCCGGGACTAGCGGGGGGTCCCACCTACGAGCAGTACTTC
TRBV5-4	.	TRBJ1-2	.	CASSLSQNRAGGYTF	TGTGCCAGCAGCTTATCTCAGAACAGGGCGGGCGGCTACACCTTC
TRBV6-4	TRBD1	TRBJ1-2	.	CASSDSRTGIGYTF	TGTGCCAGCAGTGACTCGAGGACAGGGATTGGCTACACCTTC
TRBV5-4	TRBD1	TRBJ2-5	.	CASSSPGGAETQYF	TGTGCCAGCAGTTCTCCAGGGGGCGCGGAGACCCAGTACTTC
TRBV6-5	TRBD1	TRBJ1-2	.	CATTLGQSYGYTF	TGTGCCACCACTCTGGGACAGTCCTATGGCTACACCTTC
TRBV7-9	.	TRBJ2-1	.	CASSLGVVTVDNEQFF	TGTGCCAGCAGCTTAGGGGTGGTGACAGTTGACAATGAGCAGTTCTTC
TRBV11-2	.	TRBJ1-2	.	CASSSPTASNYGYTF	TGTGCCAGCAGCTCCCCGACAGCCTCTAACTATGGCTACACCTTC